This T cell receptor (beta chain) comes out of a study of CD8+CD57+ T cells in acquired aplastic anemia. Individuals selected for sequencing had exhibited CD8+CD57+ cell expansion on flow cytometry. The germline CDR1 and CDR2 sequences are MNHEY and SVGAGI. The CDR3 is made up of 14 amino acids. Trimming at V came to 1 base and at J to 8 bases, leaving 6 bases not matched to a gene. Genomic DNA served as template for TCR beta VDJ and CDR3 profiling. TCRdb re-analysed the reads in MiXCR, keeping a single row per CDR3 protein. This table has fewer than 200,000 distinct CDR3 sequences, roughly half appearing once.

The chain couples TRBV6-5 to TRBJ1-1; 8 nucleotides match TRBD1. Source material: sorted CD4+, CD8+, or CD8+CD57+ T cells (not recorded which) from PBMCs. This clonotype originated in a human donor with aplastic anemia. CDR3 region: CASSYFPGTGEAFF. The DNA for the CDR3 is TGTGCCAGCAGTTACTTCCCAGGGACAGGCGAAGCTTTCTTT.